What follows are 21 T cell receptor beta chains derived from one specimen sequenced in a study of regulatory T cells in long-lasting Graves disease. Time point reported: persistent/refractory GD, antithyroid drugs over 5 years with positive TRAb. Generation of the TCR library employed RNA extracted from PBMCs. Construction of TCR beta libraries relied on iRepertoire HTBI primers and on Arm-PCR targeting CDR3 regions. TCRdb redid the calling of the multiplex PCR reads with MiXCR, one entry per CDR3 protein. The data contain 430,000 or so distinct CDR3 sequences, approximately 22% of them singletons. The specimen comprised peripheral blood mononuclear cells (PBMCs), sampled when the disease was refractory, from a patient treated with antithyroid drugs. The receptors come from a female donor with Graves disease.

V and J are TRBV7-2 and TRBJ1-5, with D possibly matching TRBD1 (5 bases). Germline V gene lookup returns CDR1 SGHTA and CDR2 FQGNSA. The CDR3 consists of 14 residues. Trimming left V 4 bases short and J 5 bases short, with 12 bases between. CDR3 sequence reads: CASSSSGSDQPQHF. The CDR3 coding sequence is TGTGCCAGCAGCTCATCAGGGTCCGATCAGCCCCAGCATTTT. The whole variable domain, filled in from reference TRBV7-2 and TRBJ1-5, reads GAGVSQSPSNKVTEKGKDVELRCDPISGHTALYWYRQSLGQGLEFLIYFQGNSAPDKSGLPSDRFSAERTGGSVSTLTIQRTQQEDSAVYLCASSSSGSDQPQHFGDGTRLSIL.

This clonotype has a handful of counts. The rearrangement links TRBV6-1 to TRBJ2-7; D might be TRBD1 (6 bases). The CDR3 extends over 13 amino acids. Germline V gives CDR1 MNHNS, CDR2 SASEGT. Trimming shortened V by 10 bases and J by 2 bases, and 15 bases separated the two germline ends. CDR3 nucleotides: TGTGCCACCCGACAGGACTTCACCTACGAGCAGTACTTC. Its translation: CATRQDFTYEQYF.

This clonotype was counted many times. The chain has TRBV12-3 or TRBV12-4 and TRBJ2-2, with TRBD2 matching 9 bases. V trimming: 5 bases; J trimming: 5 bases; junction bases outside the gene matches: 6. The CDR3 covers 15 residues. The DNA for the CDR3 is TGTGCCAGCAGTATGGGGCTAGCGGGGACCGGGGAGCTGTTTTTT. Translation gives CASSMGLAGTGELFF.

This chain uses TRBV3-1 with TRBJ1-3, with D perhaps TRBD1 (5 bases). The CDR3 loop spans 16 amino acids. Trimming left V 0 bases short and J 4 bases short, with 13 bases between. CDR1 and CDR2 (germline): LGHDT, YNNKEL (reference sequence). The CDR3 protein is CASSQDFTGGGNTIYF. For the CDR3, the DNA is TGTGCCAGCAGCCAAGATTTCACCGGGGGAGGAAACACCATATATTTT.

Turning to this clonotype: Since a much larger clone is just one base distant, this may be a read error. V usage is TRBV7-3 and J usage is TRBJ2-5; either TRBD1 or TRBD2 may fit D (6 bases each). This CDR3 is built from 15 residues. Germline loops: CDR1 SGHTA, CDR2 FQGTGA. The CDR3 bases are TGTGCCGGCAGCCCGGGGGCCCAGGGCCAAGAGACCCAGTACTTC. Protein: CAGSPGAQGQETQYF.

Ten or more counts support this clonotype. The chain carries TRBV6-5 and TRBJ2-2, with TRBD2 identical over 15 bases. J was trimmed by 6 bases and V by 2 bases; bases with no gene match: 1. CDR3 size: 16 residues. Germline-derived CDR1 and CDR2 are MNHEY and SVGAGI. CDR3 sequence: CASSYRTSGRAGELFF. The CDR3 DNA reads TGTGCCAGCAGTTACCGGACTAGCGGGAGGGCCGGGGAGCTGTTTTTT.

Comments on this clonotype: A clone one base away is much larger, so this may be a read error. The chain recombines TRBV2 with TRBJ2-7; D is perhaps TRBD1 (6 bases). The CDR3 is 13 residues long. Germline V gives CDR1 SNHLY, CDR2 FYNNEI. The CDR3 DNA sequence: TGTACCAGCAGTGAAGTGGCAGGGGTCGAGCAGTACTTC. It is translated as CTSSEVAGVEQYF.

This clonotype was observed a few times. V gene TRBV6-9 combines with J gene TRBJ2-5, with D possibly TRBD2 on 6 matching bases. This CDR3 spans 15 amino acids. Germline CDR1 is MNHGY and CDR2 is SVAAGI. V lost 2 bases and J lost 4, with 14 bases in between. CDR3 protein: CASSYTLGRTETQYF. Here the CDR3 DNA reads TGTGCCAGCAGTTATACACTCGGGAGAACAGAGACCCAGTACTTC.

In regard to this clonotype: This is likely a read error, given that the CDR3 carries no conserved phenylalanine or tryptophan at its end. The chain joins TRBV2 to TRBJ2-7; 12 positions match TRBD2. Germline V gene data show CDR1 as SNHLY and CDR2 as FYNNEI. The CDR3 runs to 16 residues. The V segment lost 8 bases and the J segment 3 bases; nucleotides outside the gene matches: 11. For the CDR3, the DNA is TGTGCCAGCCTGCTAGCGGGGGGGCGGCCCAACTACGAGCAGTACCTC. Translating gives CASLLAGGRPNYEQYL.

The chain is built from TRBV3-1 and TRBJ2-2; tentative D call: TRBD2 (6 bases). The length of the CDR3 is 14 residues. Looked up from germline, CDR1 is LGHDT and CDR2 is YNNKEL (reference sequence). V was trimmed by 6 bases and J by 3 bases, leaving 11 bases between them. The CDR3 DNA sequence: TGTGCCAGCAGTCGGGACTTAGACACCGGGGAGCTGTTTTTT. The encoded protein is CASSRDLDTGELFF.

The sample holds many counts of this clonotype. The rearrangement links TRBV6-1 to TRBJ2-6; D might be TRBD1 (6 bases). Germline values: CDR1 MNHNS, CDR2 SASEGT. The V end lost 5 bases, the J end lost 1 base, and 9 bases lay between the germline ends. This CDR3 contains 15 residues. Written as DNA, the CDR3 is TGTGCCAGCAGTCAGGACAGTTCTGGGGCCAACGTCCTGACTTTC. Residues: CASSQDSSGANVLTF.

The gene calls are TRBV20-1 and TRBJ2-1; D might be TRBD2 (6 bases). V was pared by 1 base and J by 1 base, with 11 bases between. Germline assignment: CDR1 DFQATT and CDR2 SNEGSKA (reference sequence). The CDR3 contains 15 residues. In DNA, the CDR3 is TGCAGTGCTAGAGCTCTAGCGATTTCCTACAATGAGCAGTTCTTC. It codes for CSARALAISYNEQFF.

This clonotype was seen ten or more times. The chain is built from TRBV3-1 and TRBJ2-2; D ambiguous. The CDR3 spans 14 residues. V lost 7 bases, J lost 1 base, and 10 bases lay in between. CDR1 and CDR2 (germline): LGHDT, YNNKEL (reference sequence). The CDR3 region has the DNA TGTGCCAGCACGCCGACCCTGAACACCGGGGAGCTGTTTTTT. It encodes CASTPTLNTGELFF.

This clonotype has just a few counts. The V call is TRBV4-2, the J call TRBJ2-1; D is perhaps TRBD1 (6 bases). This CDR3 is built from 15 residues. V lost 3 bases to trimming and J lost 3 bases, with 12 bases between them. Germline CDR1 reads LGHNA; CDR2 reads YNFKEQ. CDR3 residues: CASSQGTYYYNEQFF. CDR3 in DNA: TGTGCCAGCAGCCAGGGGACATACTACTACAATGAGCAGTTCTTC.

The table lists this clonotype with many counts. The chain recombines TRBV2 with TRBJ2-5; D unclear. This CDR3 spans 15 amino acids. The V gene's germline CDR1 is SNHLY and CDR2 FYNNEI. The V gene lost 5 bases and the J gene lost 3 bases, with 16 bases spanning the gap. The CDR3 coding sequence is TGTGCCAGCAGTCCGGCCGGCAGTAACAAAGAGACCCAGTACTTC. Its protein is CASSPAGSNKETQYF.

This clonotype was observed a few times. The rearrangement joins TRBV6-5 to TRBJ1-1, with 7 bases lining up with TRBD1. Germline assignment: CDR1 MNHEY and CDR2 SVGAGI. The J segment lost 5 bases and the V segment lost 4 bases, leaving 10 bases of the junction unmatched. This CDR3 region has 15 residues. Here the CDR3 DNA reads TGTGCCAGCAGTTCCCGACAGGGAAACGGTACTGAAGCTTTCTTT. Residues: CASSSRQGNGTEAFF.

This clonotype was observed a few times. The rearrangement uses TRBV4-1 and TRBJ2-7, with a tentative D call TRBD1 (6 bases). V lost 5 bases to trimming and J lost 7 bases, with 18 bases between them. Germline V lookup: CDR1 MGHRA, CDR2 YSYEKL. The CDR3 totals 14 residues. The CDR3 reads CASSTTGQAFEQYF. The CDR3 region has the DNA TGCGCCAGCAGCACCACGGGACAAGCCTTTGAGCAGTACTTC.

The V and J genes are TRBV25-1 and TRBJ2-3; no reliable D call. V gave up 3 bases and J gave up 0 bases, with 7 bases separating them. The CDR3 loop spans 14 amino acids. CDR1 is MGHDK, CDR2 SYGVNS, per germline. The CDR3, as DNA: TGTGCCAGCAGTGACCCGATAAGCACAGATACGCAGTATTTT. Its translation is CASSDPISTDTQYF.

This clonotype was observed many times. In DNA form, the CDR3 reads TGCAGTGCTCGGGCGGGAGATGGGGAGACCCAGTACTTC. As protein: CSARAGDGETQYF. This chain joins TRBV20-1 and TRBJ2-5, with 7 positions matching TRBD2. Germline CDR1 is DFQATT and CDR2 is SNEGSKA (reference sequence). CDR3 size: 13 residues. V lost 5 bases to trimming and J lost 5 bases; unmatched junction nucleotides: 8.

This clonotype was detected ten times or more. CDR3 sequence: CASSEKGETQYF. The CDR3 DNA sequence: TGTGCCAGCAGTGAAAAGGGAGAGACCCAGTACTTC. The V call is TRBV2, the J call TRBJ2-5; D not certain. V was pared by 2 bases and J by 4 bases, with 5 bases between. CDR3 size: 12 residues. In germline, CDR1 is SNHLY, CDR2 FYNNEI.

The chain combines TRBV7-9 with TRBJ2-1; 10 nucleotides match TRBD2. This CDR3 comprises 15 residues. In germline, CDR1 is SEHNR, CDR2 FQNEAQ (reference sequence). The ends lost 1 base at V and 8 bases at J; junction bases unmatched: 5. CDR3 residues: CASSLDLAGDDEQFF. The CDR3 coding sequence is TGTGCCAGCAGCTTAGATCTAGCGGGAGACGATGAGCAGTTCTTC.